Listed below are T cell receptor beta chains from one sample, sequenced in a study of CD8 T cells in Susac syndrome. TCRdb processed the immunoSEQ multiplex PCR reads anew with MiXCR; each CDR3 protein has one entry. Altogether approximately 50,000 distinct CDR3 sequences are present, approximately 95% being singletons, with the ten largest covering 0.75%. The sequencing input was CD8+ T cells from PBMCs. Receptors originate from a human donor with Susac syndrome. Each CDR3 is given with its conserved first and last residue. The order of the fields is D gene, J gene, V gene, CDR3 protein. The D gene is left open where the match is weak.

>TRBD2|TRBJ2-1|TRBV7-7
CASSPSGGGWDEQFF
>TRBD1|TRBJ1-5|TRBV28
CASSPDRGSRPQHF
>.|TRBJ1-2|TRBV12-3/TRBV12-4
CASIRRIGRAGEGDGYTF
>TRBD2|TRBJ2-7|TRBV12-3/TRBV12-4
CASSRLAGGGEQYF
>.|TRBJ1-5|TRBV7-9
CASSLYEGQPQHF
>.|TRBJ1-1|TRBV9
CASSAGTEAFF
>TRBD2|TRBJ2-3|TRBV2
CASKGGTSGVQDTQYF
>TRBD1|TRBJ1-5|TRBV3-1
CASSQGQGSNQPQHF
>.|TRBJ2-2|TRBV6-5
CASSYSGWGELFF
>TRBD2|TRBJ2-7|TRBV6-1
CASRTSGGPAFYEQYF
>TRBD2|TRBJ2-5|TRBV6-5
CASSGGEQETQYF
>.|TRBJ2-1|TRBV13
CASSSTGDSYNEQFF
>.|TRBJ1-6|TRBV30
CAWSVGVLHF
>.|TRBJ2-3|TRBV2
CASTHSSRGHTQYF
>.|TRBJ2-1|TRBV5-4
CASSPGLDTYNEQFF
>.|TRBJ2-7|TRBV7-8
CASAGPNLIYEQYF
>TRBD2|TRBJ2-7|TRBV27
CASSPGGSKNYEQYF
>TRBD1|TRBJ2-3|TRBV9
CASSDSSQGDSTDTQYF
>TRBD1|TRBJ2-1|TRBV7-6
CASSLVASGGEAYNEQFF
>TRBD1|TRBJ1-1|TRBV30
CAWSVGTVGVNTEAFF
>.|TRBJ2-7|TRBV30
CAWKPDSAYEQYF
>.|TRBJ2-6|TRBV13
CASSSRGSGANVLTF
>.|TRBJ2-1|TRBV7-4
CASSLEARGVYNEQFF
>.|TRBJ1-1|TRBV9
CASSPIDEAFF
>TRBD2|TRBJ2-7|TRBV7-3
CASSLSGGSSYEQYF
>.|TRBJ1-1|TRBV4-3
CASSRWTIPNTEAFF
>.|TRBJ2-7|TRBV7-9
CASSLTGNYEQYF
>.|TRBJ1-6|TRBV6-5
CASSYYRPGTVDSPLHF
>TRBD2|TRBJ2-3|TRBV7-9
CASSATGGPGDTQYF
>TRBD1|TRBJ2-5|TRBV6-5
CASSSTTGGETQYF
>.|TRBJ1-2|TRBV7-9
CASSLPRSNYGYTF
>.|TRBJ1-2|TRBV4-2
CASSQVGSYTF
>TRBD1|TRBJ2-2|TRBV27
CASTTGDTGELFF
>TRBD2|TRBJ2-2|TRBV27
CASSSPYSGGYTGELFF
>.|TRBJ2-3|TRBV20-1
CSARGPGLRTGTDTQYF
>.|TRBJ2-7|TRBV20-1
CSAQDRQAYEQYF
>.|TRBJ2-7|TRBV13
CASSGAQSSYEQYF
>TRBD1|TRBJ1-5|TRBV20-1
CSAIQGAGWNQPQHF
>TRBD2|TRBJ2-2|TRBV6-2/TRBV6-3
CASSYVLAGAMNTGELFF
>.|TRBJ2-5|TRBV7-7
CASSHGRGQYF